Below are 18 T cell receptor beta chains sequenced from a single sample in a study of somatic mutations in cytotoxic T cells in rheumatoid arthritis. Generated by immunoSEQ multiplex PCR, the TCRdb table keeps only in-frame clones and is missing some. The table records some 30,000 clones, roughly 86% of them present only once. Specimen: CD8+ T cells sorted from blood. All receptors derive from an adult with rheumatoid arthritis.

This clone was counted a single time. This chain links TRBV4-1 with TRBJ2-3; tentative D call: TRBD2 (6 bases). Between the trimmed V and J ends, which lost 1 base and 2 bases, there was a span of 13 bases. The CDR3 length is 16 residues. CDR1 and CDR2 (germline): MGHRA, YSYEKL. This CDR3 reads CASSQVGREPTDTQYF. The CDR3 DNA sequence: TGCGCCAGCAGCCAAGTTGGACGGGAGCCCACAGATACGCAGTATTTT.

Of note for this clone: Other DNA sequences in the sample encode the same CDR3. This sequence joins TRBV4-1 and TRBJ1-1, with D unresolved. The length of the CDR3 is 12 residues. Trimming took 0 bases from V and 4 from J, leaving 3 bases between them. CDR1 and CDR2 (germline): MGHRA, YSYEKL. CDR3 sequence: CASSQDTTEAFF. CDR3 bases: TGCGCCAGCAGCCAAGATACCACTGAAGCTTTCTTT.

The chain employs TRBV27 and TRBJ1-2; D is unresolved. Germline CDR1 reads MNHEY; CDR2 reads SMNVEV (reference sequence). The V end lost 10 bases, the J end lost 4 bases, and 16 bases lay between the germline ends. The CDR3 runs 13 residues. CDR3 region: CATRYPDSYGYTF. The CDR3 DNA reads as TGTGCCACCAGATACCCCGACTCCTATGGCTACACCTTC.

The CDR3 DNA follows: TGTGCCAGCAGCTTAGGACCTGGAAACACCATATATTTT. Translating it yields CASSLGPGNTIYF. This chain joins TRBV7-6 and TRBJ1-3; D is ambiguous. Trimming removed 1 base at V and 2 bases at J, with 3 bases between. The CDR3 sequence is 13 residues long. CDR1 is SGHVS and CDR2 is FNYEAQ in the germline V gene.

The V and J genes are TRBV27 and TRBJ1-6; no firm D call. The CDR3 is 14 amino acids. Trimming shortened V by 5 bases and J by 8 bases, and 13 bases separated the two germline ends. Germline V lookup: CDR1 MNHEY, CDR2 SMNVEV (reference sequence). The CDR3 nucleotides read TGTGCCAGCAGTGGAACCGCGGGATATTCACCCCTCCACTTT. Encoded protein: CASSGTAGYSPLHF.

This chain links TRBV7-3 with TRBJ2-1; 10 bases match TRBD1. From germline, CDR1 is SGHTA and CDR2 FQGTGA. The CDR3 is 15 residues long. V was clipped by 5 bases and J by 7 bases; unmatched bases: 8. CDR3 region: CASSVGQGYWNEQFF. For the CDR3, the DNA is TGTGCCAGCAGCGTGGGACAGGGGTATTGGAATGAGCAGTTCTTC. Drawing the rest from reference TRBV7-3 and TRBJ2-1, the complete variable domain is GAGVSQTPSNKVTEKGKYVELRCDPISGHTALYWYRQSLGQGPEFLIYFQGTGAADDSGLPNDRFFAVRPEGSVSTLKIQRTERGDSAVYLCASSVGQGYWNEQFFGPGTRLTVL.

The CDR3 region is CATSKGTEYNEQFF. DNA for the CDR3: TGTGCCACCAGCAAAGGGACGGAGTACAATGAGCAGTTCTTC. V is TRBV15 and J is TRBJ2-1; D may correspond to TRBD1 or TRBD2 (5 bases each). The length of the CDR3 is 14 residues. The V end lost 4 bases, the J end lost 4 bases, and 11 bases lay between the germline ends. The germline V gene has CDR1 LNHNV and CDR2 YYDKDF (reference sequence).

The gene calls are TRBV7-2 and TRBJ2-1; 12 bases fit TRBD2. Trimming cost V 3 bases and J 7 bases; bases outside gene matches: 7. Germline V gene lookup returns CDR1 SGHTA and CDR2 FQGNSA. The CDR3 covers 16 residues. The chain's CDR3 is CASSLRLAGALNEQFF. DNA for the CDR3: TGTGCCAGCAGCTTGCGACTAGCGGGGGCCCTAAATGAGCAGTTCTTC.

The rearrangement uses TRBV19 and TRBJ1-5; D might be TRBD1 (5 bases). Germline CDR1 and CDR2: LNHDA and SQIVND (reference sequence). CDR3 length: 13 residues. The germline V and J ends were trimmed by 8 bases and 5 bases, with 13 bases remaining between them. Here the CDR3 reads CASEGQGYQPQHF. CDR3 bases: TGTGCCAGTGAAGGGCAGGGTTATCAGCCCCAGCATTTT.

V usage is TRBV4-1 and J usage is TRBJ2-1; 9 bases are a match to TRBD2. The CDR3 extends over 15 amino acids. Germline V gene data show CDR1 as MGHRA and CDR2 as YSYEKL. Trimming removed 4 bases from V and 7 bases from J; junction bases left unmatched: 8. The CDR3 DNA reads TGCGCCAGCAGCCCGTTAGCGGGAGAGGGGAATGAGCAGTTCTTC. This codes for CASSPLAGEGNEQFF.

The gene calls are TRBV7-9 and TRBJ1-3; no reliable D call. The CDR3 contains 14 residues. The germline V and J ends were trimmed by 4 bases and 4 bases, with 11 bases remaining between them. Germline V gene lookup returns CDR1 SEHNR and CDR2 FQNEAQ (reference sequence). The CDR3 DNA reads as TGTGCCAGCAGCTCTACATGGGAGGGAAACACCATATATTTT. It is translated as CASSSTWEGNTIYF.

The chain joins TRBV30 to TRBJ1-2; unclear D gene. Trimming took 0 bases from V and 4 from J, leaving 12 bases between them. Germline values: CDR1 GTSNPN, CDR2 SVGIG (reference sequence). CDR3 length: 14 residues. CDR3 in DNA: TGTGCCTGGAGTGTGCCGGACGGGAGCTATGGCTACACCTTC. This gives the protein CAWSVPDGSYGYTF.

The chain joins TRBV19 to TRBJ1-5, with 9 bases aligning to TRBD1. Losses at the gene ends were 4 bases for V and 3 bases for J; bases not matched to a gene: 19. CDR1 is LNHDA, CDR2 SQIVND, per germline (reference sequence). CDR3 size: 20 residues. CDR3 amino acids: CASSSGPYLDRGNDNQPQHF. CDR3 DNA: TGTGCCAGTAGTAGCGGCCCCTATCTTGACAGGGGGAATGACAATCAGCCCCAGCATTTT.

This chain connects TRBV28 to TRBJ2-4; D ambiguous. V was cut by 5 bases and J by 2 bases, with 10 bases left in between. Germline V gene data show CDR1 as MDHEN and CDR2 as SYDVKM. CDR3 length: 14 amino acids. DNA of the CDR3: TGTGCCAGCAGTCCATACGGGTCCAAAAACATTCAGTACTTC. Its protein product is CASSPYGSKNIQYF. The variable domain in full, completed from reference TRBV28 and TRBJ2-4, reads DVKVTQSSRYLVKRTGEKVFLECVQDMDHENMFWYRQDPGLGLRLIYFSYDVKMKEKGDIPEGYSVSREKKERFSLILESASTNQTSMYLCASSPYGSKNIQYFGAGTRLSVL.

The CDR3, as DNA: TGTGCCAGCAGTCCGGGACAGGCTATTGAGCAGTACTTC. Translated: CASSPGQAIEQYF. The chain couples TRBV28 to TRBJ2-7; 8 bases agree with TRBD1. The ends lost 5 bases at V and 7 bases at J; junction bases unmatched: 7. Germline CDR1 is MDHEN and CDR2 is SYDVKM. The CDR3 has 13 residues.

The V gene is TRBV7-9, the J gene TRBJ2-7, with D tentatively TRBD2 (6 bases). V was clipped by 5 bases and J by 2 bases, with 13 bases between them. This CDR3 has 14 amino acids. Germline V lookup: CDR1 SEHNR, CDR2 FQNEAQ (reference sequence). The CDR3 is CASSARDRTYEQYF. CDR3 bases: TGTGCCAGCAGCGCGCGGGACCGAACCTACGAGCAGTACTTC.

This clone was detected once. The J gene is TRBJ2-7, the V gene TRBV5-5, with a weak D call TRBD2 (5 bases). CDR3 length: 14 residues. CDR1 SGHKS and CDR2 YYEKEE come from the germline V gene (reference sequence). Trimming stripped 1 base from V and 3 bases from J, with 11 bases between. CDR3 sequence: CASSLLGVGYEQYF. CDR3 sequence (DNA): TGTGCCAGCAGCTTGCTGGGAGTTGGCTACGAGCAGTACTTC. The entire variable domain, with the rest obtained from reference TRBV5-5 and TRBJ2-7, is as follows: DAGVTQSPTHLIKTRGQQVTLRCSPISGHKSVSWYQQVLGQGPQFIFQYYEKEERGRGNFPDRFSARQFPNYSSELNVNALLLGDSALYLCASSLLGVGYEQYFGPGTRLTVT.

The chain couples TRBV19 to TRBJ2-1, with D maybe TRBD2 (6 bases). The CDR3 runs 13 residues. With 10 bases removed from V and 1 base from J, the gap between germline ends came to 11 bases. The V gene's germline CDR1 is LNHDA and CDR2 SQIVND (reference sequence). CDR3 protein: CATSGSSYNEQFF. The DNA for the CDR3 is TGTGCCACGAGCGGGTCATCCTACAATGAGCAGTTCTTC.